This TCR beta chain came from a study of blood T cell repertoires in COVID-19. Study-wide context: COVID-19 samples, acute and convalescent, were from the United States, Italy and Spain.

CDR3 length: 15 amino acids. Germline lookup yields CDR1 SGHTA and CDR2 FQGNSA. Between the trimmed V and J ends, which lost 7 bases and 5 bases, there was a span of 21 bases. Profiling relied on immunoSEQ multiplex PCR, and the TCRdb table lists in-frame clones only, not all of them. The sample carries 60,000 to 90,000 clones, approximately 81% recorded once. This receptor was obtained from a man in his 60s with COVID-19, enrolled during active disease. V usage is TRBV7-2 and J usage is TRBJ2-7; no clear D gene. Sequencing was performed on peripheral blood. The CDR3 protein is CASNLLGLSNHEQYF. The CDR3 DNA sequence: TGTGCCAGCAATCTATTGGGTCTTAGCAACCACGAGCAGTACTTC.